This T cell receptor beta chain was sequenced for a study of CD8 T cells in Susac syndrome. Random hexamers were used to reverse transcribe the RNA input (roughly 0.5 to 1 ug). Amplification of TCR beta CDR3 by immunoSEQ multiplex PCR spanned 54 Vbeta and 13 Jbeta. TCRdb processed the immunoSEQ multiplex PCR reads anew with MiXCR; each CDR3 protein has one entry. The sample has 200,000 or so distinct CDR3 sequences, around 96% seen once. The CDR3 contains 14 residues. Germline CDR1 GTSNPN, CDR2 SVGIG (reference sequence). Germline trimming cut 2 bases from V and 7 bases from J; bases unmatched to any gene: 6. From blood CD8+ and CD4+ T cells, the TCR beta chain was sequenced.

The origin of this receptor is a human donor with multiple sclerosis. The J gene is TRBJ1-5, the V gene TRBV30; 9 nucleotides match TRBD1. The specimen was CD4+ T cells from PBMCs. The CDR3 here is CAWSFGQGRQPQHF. The CDR3 bases are TGTGCCTGGAGTTTCGGACAGGGGAGACAGCCCCAGCATTTT.